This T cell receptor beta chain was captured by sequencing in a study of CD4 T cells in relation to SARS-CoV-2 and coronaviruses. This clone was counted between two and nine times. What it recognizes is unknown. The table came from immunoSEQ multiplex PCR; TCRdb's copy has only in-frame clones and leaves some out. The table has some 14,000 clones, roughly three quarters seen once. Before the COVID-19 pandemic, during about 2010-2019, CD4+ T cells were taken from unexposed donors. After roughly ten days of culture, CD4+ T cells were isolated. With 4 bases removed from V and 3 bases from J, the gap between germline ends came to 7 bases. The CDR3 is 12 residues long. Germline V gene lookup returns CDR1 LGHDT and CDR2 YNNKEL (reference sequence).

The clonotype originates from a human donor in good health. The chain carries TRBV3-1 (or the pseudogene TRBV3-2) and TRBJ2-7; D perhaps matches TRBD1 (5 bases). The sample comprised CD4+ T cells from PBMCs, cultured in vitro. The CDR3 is CASSPDSYEQYF. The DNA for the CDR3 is TGTGCCAGCAGCCCTGACAGCTACGAGCAGTACTTC.